This T cell receptor beta chain stems from a study of cytomegalovirus exposure and HLA in healthy donors (TCRdb year 2017). About the study as a whole: In an earlier analysis of 587 of the donors, around 300 Gb of sequence data and about 110 million unique TCR beta sequences from about 190 million T cells were reported. An early release covering 550 to 650 HLA-typed donors comprised 250 to 350 gigabases of sequencing data and around 80 million unique TCR sequences. Of the roughly 400 genotyped donors, 81% were placed in the genetic ancestry cluster associated with self-reported Caucasian donors. The study was designed to test whether signatures of past pathogen exposure could be identified by cataloging public T cell receptors. The study used immunosequencing to profile the T cell repertoires of approximately 650 subjects and linked those repertoires to cytomegalovirus serostatus. Besides the first cohort of roughly 700 subjects, a separate validation cohort made up of around 120 different subjects was used. To predict cytomegalovirus infection status, the study brought together high-throughput TCR immunosequencing, statistical association of individual TCRs with disease status, and machine learning. A later analysis re-examined previously published TCR beta repertoires from 610 or so donors and added high-resolution HLA genotyping to investigate patterns of TCR occurrence. Rather than using new phenotypic data, the later analysis identified candidate immune exposures from TCR beta sequences and from how often those sequences occurred across donors. An earlier analysis of around 580 of the donors used high-throughput TCR beta sequencing to judge whether each TCR beta V gene segment behaved as functional or pseudogenic. Donor age, sex, ethnicity and CMV serostatus were collected together with the repertoire data. In a later genetic analysis, genome-wide SNP genotypes for about 65% of the roughly 670 donors were used, and that subset was treated as a discovery cohort. All discovery cohort repertoires had been generated using a single sequencing platform. HLA typing covered class I and class II loci at four-digit resolution. Typing coverage varied by locus: about 620-640 donors for A, B, C, DRB1 and DQB1; approximately 500 for DQA1; about 590 for DPA1; 450 to 480 for DPB1. About five DR-DQ haplotypes were treated as single units for association and clustering because of strong linkage in the cohort. Among around 400 genotyped donors of the cohort, an average of approximately 240,000 unique TCR beta nucleotide sequences were sequenced per donor, approximately 20% of them non-productive. The paper as a whole reports these results and caveats: In a later genetic analysis, fewer N-insertions in productive TCRs were reported among donors in an Asian-associated ancestry cluster than the roughly 700-donor mean. The classifier was reported to diagnose cytomegalovirus status with high specificity and sensitivity in both the original and validation cohorts. The presence/absence analyses assumed that sequencing depth was roughly uniform across donors, and that assumption may not be true. For the cohort, immune exposure information was limited to CMV serostatus. A cluster of highly shared sequence variants was judged likely to represent a technical artifact of the sequencing pipeline. Linkage disequilibrium might explain the correlated functional status among segregating V segments, but an unknown experimental factor could not be ruled out. The 87-base-pair reads could not distinguish some IMGT-functional V segments, including TRBV6-2 and TRBV6-3, so those segments were excluded. Most CMV-associated TCR beta chains appeared to be HLA-restricted in a later analysis, and the HLA associations seemed to be driven largely by CMV exposure. When HLA alleles, especially DR and DQ, strongly co-occurred, TCR associations were difficult to assign to individual alleles. In a later analysis, 16,951 TCR beta sequences were associated with specific HLA alleles at a false discovery rate of 0.05. According to the authors, the approach could potentially be generalized to other disease states and immunological phenotypes. Only TCR beta chains were sequenced in this cohort, and the absence of alpha or paired-chain data limited detectable features. The study listed 164 TCR beta chains as associated with cytomegalovirus. Broadly in line with IMGT annotations, most TCR beta V segments showed up in productive rearrangements about 90% or about 30% of the time in an earlier analysis of about 500 of the donors. A later analysis found that HLA-associated TCR beta chains were more clonally expanded and had lower generation probabilities than equally common non-associated chains. HLA typing was unavailable for some donors at each locus, so association tests used only the typed subset. An association between a missense DCLRE1C variant and V-gene and J-gene trimming of TCR beta chains was found in a later genetic analysis and replicated in an independent cohort. A later analysis found that TCR association rates varied across HLA loci, with DRB1 alleles showing the most associated TCRs and HLA-C alleles the fewest. Across donors, most TCR sequences were observed very rarely, whereas some public TCRs were present in many individuals. In a later analysis, several top co-occurrence clusters were reported to appear linked to parvovirus B19, influenza, CMV and Epstein-Barr virus. Because counts were too low, more than 15 rarely observed V segments, including chromosome 9 orphons, were excluded from the earlier analysis of 587 of the donors. A few of the identified cytomegalovirus-associated TCR beta chains were confirmed in vitro to be specific for cytomegalovirus antigens. A further reported finding was that TCR beta sequences accurately predicted the HLA-A and HLA-B alleles for most subjects in the first cohort.

Library method: the immunoSEQ multiplex PCR assay. For the multiplex PCR, a mixture combining 60 forward primers for TCR Vbeta segments and 13 reverse primers for TCR Jbeta segments was used. The CDR3 region of rearranged TCR beta genes was amplified from genomic DNA by a multiplex PCR assay. The amplified TCR beta libraries were sequenced on the Illumina HiSeq System as 87-base-pair reads. The study's own analysis went as follows. In a later analysis, tens of millions of unique TCR beta chains were counted across the 666 repertoires, and around 11 million of these chains were shared by at least two donors. A nearest-neighbor algorithm error-corrected the raw reads and collapsed the reads into unique sequences, merging closely related sequences to remove PCR and sequencing errors. CDR3 sequences were aligned to IMGT reference sequences to assign V, D and J gene segments. For a sequence to be retained, at least a six-nucleotide match to both a V gene segment and a J gene segment was required. Rearrangements were called productive when the CDR3 lacked stop codons and stayed in frame with V and J; all others were non-productive. CDR3 was defined according to IMGT convention as the region running from the second conserved V-encoded cysteine to the conserved J-encoded phenylalanine. The earlier analysis of fewer than 750 of the donors excluded sequences that lacked an unambiguous match to a single V gene segment. In an earlier analysis of several hundred of the donors, a V segment was called functional when productive rearrangements were above 56.7%, and segregating when the standard deviation between donors exceeded 5%. A statistical classification framework was developed to diagnose cytomegalovirus status using the catalog of TCR beta chain sequences. In a later analysis, V and J genes were assigned by comparing TCR nucleotide sequences against IMGT/GENE-DB human TR gene sequences. In a later analysis, CDR3 sequences and most-parsimonious VDJ recombination scenarios were assigned using the TCRdist pipeline. A later analysis defined each TCR beta chain by its CDR3 amino acid sequence plus V-gene family, and excluded reads lacking a unique V-gene family. To address suspected cross-contamination and a sequencing artifact, a later analysis removed under 600 highly shared, low-generation-probability nucleotide sequences. For each public chain, a later analysis derived a clonal expansion index from normalized ranks of inferred template counts within each repertoire. In a later analysis, generation probabilities were computed with a VDJ recombination model fitted to out-of-frame rearrangements, and the resulting probabilities were checked against IGoR. In a later analysis, TCR-TCR, TCR-HLA and TCR-CMV co-occurrence was scored with hypergeometric tests, and a repertoire-size bias correction was applied to TCR pairs. False discovery rates were estimated in a later analysis by permuting HLA or CMV assignments 20 times. In a later analysis, co-occurring TCRs were grouped using DBSCAN, with TCRdist sequence similarity added in when clustering inside HLA-allele-positive subsets. Co-occurrence clustering excluded repertoires with fewer than 30,000 or more than 120,000 public chains, plus five with anomalous nucleotide sharing. TCRdb retrieved this table from immuneACCESS and kept in-frame rearrangements only. Not all clones are present; in checked studies, unresolved V genes account for under half, and no reason is known for the remainder. The V and J calls and the clone size are those of that table, but D and trimming were determined from the DNA. This sample comprises around 240,000 clones, around 76% of them detected only once. The ten largest clones capture over 5% of the sample.

Note on this clone: The antigen this receptor binds is unknown. No quality values exist for individual bases; no much larger clone is one base distant.

The germline V gene yields SGHRS for CDR1 and YFSETQ for CDR2. There are 15 amino acids in the CDR3, from cysteine to phenylalanine inclusive. The retained sequence is limited to the CDR3, 45 bases, with the frame set at the first base. V is clipped by 4 bases and J by 4 bases, and the sequence between their germline boundaries is 14 bases long. The cohort consisted of approximately 670 healthy bone marrow donors. All cohort members were sampled while nominally healthy, although unrecorded immune exposures were likely present. The donor was CMV seropositive and was included in the group of 250 to 350 seropositive cohort members. A peripheral blood sample was provided by each donor, and peripheral blood mononuclear cells were used for TCR beta sequencing. The Qiagen DNeasy Blood Extraction Kit was used to extract genomic DNA from the blood cell samples.

This sequence originates from a woman aged 40 to 50 in good health and CMV-seropositive. Sequencing was carried out using PBMCs. The chain is assembled from TRBV5-1 and TRBJ1-4; a tentative D call is TRBD1 (5 bases match). The base sequence is TGCGCCAGCAGCCTTGGGGGGGACCGTAATGAAAAACTGTTTTTT. It specifies CASSLGGDRNEKLFF. The CDR3, completed at both ends by the reference TRBV5-1 and TRBJ1-4 genes, gives the full variable domain KAGVTQTPRYLIKTRGQQVTLSCSPISGHRSVSWYQQTPGQGLQFLFEYFSETQRNKGNFPGRFSGRQFSNSRSEMNVSTLELGDSALYLCASSLGGDRNEKLFFGSGTQLSVL.